A single sample gave rise to the 17 T cell receptor beta chains below, sequenced in a study of blood T cell repertoires in COVID-19. Libraries were prepared by immunoSEQ multiplex PCR; TCRdb keeps only in-frame clonotypes and omits some of them. The profile shows about 190,000 clones, under 85% of them singletons. Sequencing used peripheral blood. These TCRs come from a woman between 35 and 50 years old with acute or convalescent COVID-19.

The chain combines TRBV7-9 with TRBJ1-1, with a tentative D call TRBD1 (5 bases). Trimming pared 6 bases from V and 2 bases from J, leaving 10 bases between. Germline V gene lookup returns CDR1 SEHNR and CDR2 FQNEAQ (reference sequence). There are 13 residues in the CDR3. CDR3 residues: CASSSTVNTEAFF. CDR3 bases: TGTGCCAGCAGTTCGACAGTAAACACTGAAGCTTTCTTT.

CDR3 in DNA: TGTGCCAGCAGTTACACTAGCGGGAAAGGTCCGCAGTACTTC. This sequence encodes CASSYTSGKGPQYF. The gene calls are TRBV6-2 or TRBV6-3 and TRBJ2-7; 10 bases match TRBD2. CDR1 is MNHEY, CDR2 SVGEGT, per germline. The CDR3 covers 14 residues. After removal of 2 bases from V and 9 bases from J, the junction contained 7 bases not matched to a gene.

This clone showed up just once. V usage is TRBV28 and J usage is TRBJ2-4, with 7 bases fitting TRBD1. Germline values: CDR1 MDHEN, CDR2 SYDVKM. The CDR3 consists of 14 residues. V was pared by 5 bases and J by 5 bases, with 6 bases of the junction left unmatched. For the CDR3, the DNA is TGTGCCAGCAGTGCGACCGGGACAGAAAACATTCAGTACTTC. Translating gives CASSATGTENIQYF.

This clone was counted ten times or more. The V call is TRBV6-5, the J call TRBJ2-7, with D tentatively TRBD1 (5 bases). V lost 0 bases and J lost 0, with 9 bases in between. The germline V gene has CDR1 MNHEY and CDR2 SVGAGI. The CDR3 consists of 15 residues. CDR3 DNA: TGTGCCAGCAGTTACTCGGGCGACAGCTCCTACGAGCAGTACTTC. This sequence encodes CASSYSGDSSYEQYF.

The V call is TRBV5-1, the J call TRBJ2-1, with a weak D call TRBD2 (5 bases). Germline lookup yields CDR1 SGHRS and CDR2 YFSETQ. V dropped 5 bases and J dropped 10 bases, with 10 bases sitting between them. The CDR3 totals 11 residues. The DNA for the CDR3 is TGCGCCAGCAGTCGGGGTTGGGAGCAGTTCTTC. Its protein is CASSRGWEQFF.

The rearrangement links TRBV19 to TRBJ2-1, with TRBD2 matching 7 bases. There are 16 residues in the CDR3. The trim removed 0 bases at V and 7 bases at J, leaving 9 bases unmatched. Germline V gene data show CDR1 as LNHDA and CDR2 as SQIVND (reference sequence). DNA for the CDR3: TGTGCCAGTAGTATAGATGGCGCTAGCGGCGGGAATGAGCAGTTCTTC. This gives the protein CASSIDGASGGNEQFF. Using reference TRBV19 and TRBJ2-1 for the parts outside the CDR3, the full variable domain is DGGITQSPKYLFRKEGQNVTLSCEQNLNHDAMYWYRQDPGQGLRLIYYSQIVNDFQKGDIAEGYSVSREKKESFPLTVTSAQKNPTAFYLCASSIDGASGGNEQFFGPGTRLTVL.

CDR3 residues: CASSPPWAGTNYGYTF. The CDR3 nucleotides read TGTGCCAGCAGCCCACCGTGGGCAGGGACTAACTATGGCTACACCTTC. This chain connects TRBV11-2 to TRBJ1-2; D is possibly TRBD1 (5 bases). Germline CDR1 is SGHAT and CDR2 is FQNNGV. The CDR3 has 16 residues. Trimming removed 5 bases from V and 0 bases from J, with 16 bases in between. The whole variable domain, remainder taken from reference TRBV11-2 and TRBJ1-2, is EAGVAQSPRYKIIEKRQSVAFWCNPISGHATLYWYQQILGQGPKLLIQFQNNGVVDDSQLPKDRFSAERLKGVDSTLKIQPAKLEDSAVYLCASSPPWAGTNYGYTFGSGTRLTVV.

CDR3 protein: CASGLAGAQFTDTQYF. CDR3 in DNA: TGTGCCAGCGGTCTAGCGGGGGCCCAGTTCACAGATACGCAGTATTTT. The chain combines TRBV3-1 (or the pseudogene TRBV3-2) with TRBJ2-3; 10 bases are shared with TRBD2. Trimming removed 8 bases from V and 2 bases from J; junction bases left unmatched: 10. The CDR3 totals 16 residues. The germline V gene has CDR1 LGHDT and CDR2 YNNKEL (reference sequence).

V and J are TRBV6-6 and TRBJ2-6; D is unclear. Trimming left V 8 bases short and J 1 base short, with 6 bases between. This CDR3 contains 13 residues. Germline V CDR1 and CDR2: MNHNY, SVGAGI (reference sequence). The DNA for the CDR3 is TGTGCCAGCTTGGAGTCTGGGGCCAACGTCCTGACTTTC. It yields the protein CASLESGANVLTF.

The gene calls are TRBV9 and TRBJ2-1; TRBD2 agrees at 7 bases. The germline V gene encodes CDR1 SGDLS and CDR2 YYNGEE. The CDR3 contains 14 residues. The junction had 8 bases not matched to a gene; V was cut back by 7 bases and J by 4 bases. This CDR3 is CASGPGGPYNEQFF. CDR3 bases: TGTGCCAGCGGACCGGGAGGCCCTTACAATGAGCAGTTCTTC.

The chain links TRBV7-9 to TRBJ2-5; D gene unclear. Trimming took off 3 bases at V and 1 base at J, with 6 bases between the two ends. The CDR3 runs 13 residues. Germline V lookup: CDR1 SEHNR, CDR2 FQNEAQ (reference sequence). As DNA, the CDR3 is TGTGCCAGCAGCTTCGGTGGCCAAGAGACCCAGTACTTC. Translated: CASSFGGQETQYF.

The chain has TRBV12-3 or TRBV12-4 and TRBJ2-3; D possibly corresponds to TRBD2 (5 bases). Trimming cost V 6 bases and J 9 bases, with 10 bases left between them. CDR3 length: 11 residues. Written as DNA, the CDR3 is TGTGCCAGCAGAACTACGGGGACGCAGTATTTT. As protein: CASRTTGTQYF.

The gene calls are TRBV30 and TRBJ2-7, with 9 bases identical to TRBD1. This CDR3 has 14 residues. Looked up from germline, CDR1 is GTSNPN and CDR2 is SVGIG (reference sequence). The junction had 6 bases not matched to a gene; V was cut back by 1 base and J by 5 bases. The DNA of the CDR3 is TGTGCCTGGAGTGCCCGGGACAGGGTTAACGAGCAGTACTTC. Translating gives CAWSARDRVNEQYF.

The chain is built from TRBV19 and TRBJ2-6; D is undetermined. CDR1 is LNHDA, CDR2 SQIVND, per germline (reference sequence). Trimming shortened V by 4 bases and J by 0 bases, and 7 bases separated the two germline ends. The CDR3 extends over 15 amino acids. CDR3 DNA sequence: TGTGCCAGTAGTACGAGTCCCTCTGGGGCCAACGTCCTGACTTTC. Its translation: CASSTSPSGANVLTF.

The V call is TRBV12-3 or TRBV12-4, the J call TRBJ1-5, with D tentatively TRBD1 (6 bases). The CDR3 totals 13 residues. With 6 bases removed from V and 5 bases from J, the gap between germline ends came to 11 bases. The CDR3: CASSRTAYQPQHF. The CDR3 bases are TGTGCCAGCAGCCGGACAGCCTATCAGCCCCAGCATTTT.

The V and J genes are TRBV3-1 (or the pseudogene TRBV3-2) and TRBJ2-1; D gene unclear. CDR1 and CDR2 from the germline V gene are LGHDT and YNNKEL (reference sequence). Trimming took off 8 bases at V and 6 bases at J, with 11 bases between the two ends. CDR3 size: 12 residues. CDR3 DNA: TGTGCCAGCGCATATGGGCCCAATGAGCAGTTCTTC. It is translated as CASAYGPNEQFF.

The gene calls are TRBV5-4 and TRBJ1-2, with no clear D. V was cut by 9 bases and J by 8 bases, with 14 bases left in between. CDR3 size: 11 residues. CDR1 is SGHNT and CDR2 is YYREEE in the germline V gene (reference sequence). The CDR3 loop reads CAIKSILGYTF. In nucleotides, the CDR3 is TGTGCCATCAAAAGCATTCTGGGCTACACCTTC.